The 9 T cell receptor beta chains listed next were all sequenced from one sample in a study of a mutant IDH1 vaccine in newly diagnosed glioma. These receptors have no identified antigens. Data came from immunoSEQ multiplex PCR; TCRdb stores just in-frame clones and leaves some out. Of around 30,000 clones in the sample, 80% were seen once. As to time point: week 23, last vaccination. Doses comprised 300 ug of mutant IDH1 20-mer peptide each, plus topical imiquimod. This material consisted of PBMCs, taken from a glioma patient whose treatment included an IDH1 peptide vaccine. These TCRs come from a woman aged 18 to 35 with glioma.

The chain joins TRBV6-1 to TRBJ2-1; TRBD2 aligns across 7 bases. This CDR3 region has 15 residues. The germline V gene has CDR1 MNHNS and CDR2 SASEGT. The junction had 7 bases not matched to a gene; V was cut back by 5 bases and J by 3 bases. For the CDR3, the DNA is TGTGCCAGCAGTCGGGAGGAAGGGAACTACAATGAGCAGTTCTTC. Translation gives CASSREEGNYNEQFF.

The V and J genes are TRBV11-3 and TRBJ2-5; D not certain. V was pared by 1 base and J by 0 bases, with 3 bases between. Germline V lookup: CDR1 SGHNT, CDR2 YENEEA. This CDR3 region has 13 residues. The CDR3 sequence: CASSLGYQETQYF. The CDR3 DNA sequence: TGTGCCAGCAGCTTAGGCTACCAAGAGACCCAGTACTTC. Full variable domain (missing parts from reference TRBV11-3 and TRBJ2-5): EAGVVQSPRYKIIEKKQPVAFWCNPISGHNTLYWYLQNLGQGPELLIRYENEEAVDDSQLPKDRFSAERLKGVDSTLKIQPAELGDSAVYLCASSLGYQETQYFGPGTRLLVL.

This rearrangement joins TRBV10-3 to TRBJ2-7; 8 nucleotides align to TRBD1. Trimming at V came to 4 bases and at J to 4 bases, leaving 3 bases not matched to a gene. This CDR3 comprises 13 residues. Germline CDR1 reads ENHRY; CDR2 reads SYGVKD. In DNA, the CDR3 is TGTGCCATCAGTGGGACAGGGAAGTACGAGCAGTACTTC. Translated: CAISGTGKYEQYF.

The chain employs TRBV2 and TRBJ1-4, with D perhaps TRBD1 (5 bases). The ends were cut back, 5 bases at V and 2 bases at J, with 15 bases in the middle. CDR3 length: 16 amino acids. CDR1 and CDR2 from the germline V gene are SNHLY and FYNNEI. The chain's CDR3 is CASSLSSGHTNEKLFF. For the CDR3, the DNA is TGTGCCAGCAGTTTATCCTCAGGGCACACTAATGAAAAACTGTTTTTT. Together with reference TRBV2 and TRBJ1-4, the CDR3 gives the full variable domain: EPEVTQTPSHQVTQMGQEVILRCVPISNHLYFYWYRQILGQKVEFLVSFYNNEISEKSEIFDDQFSVERPDGSNFTLKIRSTKLEDSAMYFCASSLSSGHTNEKLFFGSGTQLSVL.

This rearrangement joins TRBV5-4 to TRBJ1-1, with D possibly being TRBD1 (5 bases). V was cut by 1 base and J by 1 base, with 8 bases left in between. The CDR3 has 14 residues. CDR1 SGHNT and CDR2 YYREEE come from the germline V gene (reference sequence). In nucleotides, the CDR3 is TGTGCCAGCAGCTTGAATGGGGCGAACACTGAAGCTTTCTTT. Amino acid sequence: CASSLNGANTEAFF.

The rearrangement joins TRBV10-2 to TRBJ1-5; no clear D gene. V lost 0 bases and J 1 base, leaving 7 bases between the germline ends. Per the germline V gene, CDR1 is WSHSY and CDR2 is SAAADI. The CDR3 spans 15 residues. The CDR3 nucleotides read TGCGCCAGCAGTGAGTCCTCACAGAGCAATCAGCCCCAGCATTTT. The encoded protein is CASSESSQSNQPQHF.

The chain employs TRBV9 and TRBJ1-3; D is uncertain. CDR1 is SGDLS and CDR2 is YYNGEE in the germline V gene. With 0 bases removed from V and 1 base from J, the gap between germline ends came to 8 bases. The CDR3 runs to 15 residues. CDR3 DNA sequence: TGTGCCAGCAGCGTAGGTTGGGGTTCTGGAAACACCATATATTTT. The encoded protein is CASSVGWGSGNTIYF. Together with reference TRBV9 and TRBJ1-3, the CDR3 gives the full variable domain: DSGVTQTPKHLITATGQRVTLRCSPRSGDLSVYWYQQSLDQGLQFLIQYYNGEERAKGNILERFSAQQFPDLHSELNLSSLELGDSALYFCASSVGWGSGNTIYFGEGSWLTVV.

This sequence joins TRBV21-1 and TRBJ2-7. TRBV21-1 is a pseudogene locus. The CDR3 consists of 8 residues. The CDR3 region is CASSEQYF. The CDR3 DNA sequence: TGTGCCAGCAGCGAGCAGTACTTC.

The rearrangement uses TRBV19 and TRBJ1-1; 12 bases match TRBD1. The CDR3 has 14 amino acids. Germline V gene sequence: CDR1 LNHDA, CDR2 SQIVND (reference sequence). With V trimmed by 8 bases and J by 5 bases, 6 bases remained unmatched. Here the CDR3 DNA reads TGTGCCAGTGGGACAGGGGGCCCCAGGACTGAAGCTTTCTTT. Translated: CASGTGGPRTEAFF.